Below, 16 T cell receptor beta chains from the same sample are listed, as sequenced in a study of molecular identifiers for immune sequencing clone quantification. MiXCR was run by TCRdb on the PCR reads, yielding one entry per CDR3 protein. This table holds about half a million distinct CDR3 sequences, over 20% found once. Sequencing was carried out using naive CD8+ T cells from blood, with Jurkat cell RNA spiked in. Subset noted: FACS-sorted CD8+CD4-CCR7+CD45RA+ naive T cells. The receptors derive from a human donor in good health. Some libraries in this study had Jurkat cell RNA spiked in.

This clonotype has a count of ten or more. The V call is TRBV6-2 or TRBV6-3, the J call TRBJ2-6; D gene unclear. CDR1 and CDR2 from the germline V gene are MNHEY and SVGEGT. CDR3 length: 13 amino acids. The V gene lost 10 bases and the J gene lost 1 base, with 8 bases spanning the gap. The CDR3 reads CATTWSGANVLTF. DNA of the CDR3: TGTGCCACTACCTGGTCTGGGGCCAACGTCCTGACTTTC.

There are many counts of this clonotype. This chain uses TRBV5-5 with TRBJ2-7; D not resolved. The CDR3 has 15 amino acids. Trimming left V 0 bases short and J 2 bases short, with 12 bases between. The germline CDR1 and CDR2 sequences are SGHKS and YYEKEE (reference sequence). The CDR3 DNA sequence: TGTGCCAGCAGCTTGGCTGGTCCCGGGCCCTACGAGCAGTACTTC. Its translation is CASSLAGPGPYEQYF.

This clonotype was observed at least ten times. The chain is built from TRBV6-1 and TRBJ2-7, with 11 nucleotides matching TRBD2. This CDR3 contains 15 residues. Trimming took 2 bases from V and 6 from J; bases not matched to a gene: 6. The V gene's germline CDR1 is MNHNS and CDR2 SASEGT. As DNA, the CDR3 is TGTGCCAGCAGTGAATCGGTAGCGGGGGGGCTCGAGCAGTACTTC. This gives the protein CASSESVAGGLEQYF.

Concerning this clonotype: A much larger clone is a single base away; this may be a read error. The chain recombines TRBV2 with TRBJ1-2; D is perhaps TRBD1 (6 bases). Germline V gives CDR1 SNHLY, CDR2 FYNNEI. CDR3 length: 15 amino acids. V lost 5 bases, J lost 1 base, and 14 bases lay in between. CDR3 loop: CASSPRDTFNYGYTF. In DNA, the CDR3 is TGTGCCAGCAGTCCGCGGGACACATTTAACTATGGCTACACCTTC.

The chain recombines TRBV19 with TRBJ1-5; 11 bases fit TRBD1. The CDR3 contains 14 residues. CDR1 is LNHDA and CDR2 is SQIVND in the germline V gene (reference sequence). With 4 bases clipped from V and 6 bases from J, the junction kept 2 bases outside the gene matches. CDR3 residues: CASSTDRGRQPQHF. The CDR3 coding sequence is TGTGCCAGTAGTACGGACAGGGGGCGTCAGCCCCAGCATTTT.

This clonotype was recorded only once. A much larger clone lies one base from this, so it may be a read error. V usage is TRBV2 and J usage is TRBJ1-1, with D possibly matching TRBD1 (5 bases). This CDR3 spans 15 amino acids. Germline CDR1 reads SNHLY; CDR2 reads FYNNEI. The CDR3 DNA reads as TGTGCCGGCAGAGAAGGTGACAGCCTGAACACTGAAGCTTTCTTT. It encodes CAGREGDSLNTEAFF.

Regarding this clonotype: Since a much larger clone is just one base distant, this may be a read error. V usage is TRBV5-3 and J usage is TRBJ2-5, with unresolved D. TRBV5-3 is an open reading frame, and its role is uncertain. The CDR3 length is 14 residues. The ends were cut back, 8 bases at V and 2 bases at J, with 16 bases in the middle. CDR3 loop: CASCLPDSQETQYF. The CDR3, as DNA: TGTGCCAGCTGCTTACCGGATTCTCAAGAGACCCAGTACTTC.

Note on this clonotype: This may come from a read error, since a much larger clone is one base off. The V gene is TRBV4-3, the J gene TRBJ1-3; no definite D call. Looked up from germline, CDR1 is LGHNA and CDR2 is YSLEER. The CDR3 is made up of 15 amino acids. V lost 4 bases, J lost 0 bases, and 10 bases lay in between. For the CDR3, the DNA is TGCGCCAGCAGCCTAAACGGGGACTCTGGAAACACCATATATTTT. This gives the protein CASSLNGDSGNTIYF.

This chain joins TRBV7-9 and TRBJ1-2; possible D gene TRBD1, 5 bases. The CDR3 has 14 amino acids. The germline CDR1 and CDR2 sequences are SEHNR and FQNEAQ (reference sequence). V lost 0 bases to trimming and J lost 8 bases, with 13 bases between them. For the CDR3, the DNA is TGTGCCAGCAGCTTAGCTCCAGGGCACCTAGGCTACACCTTC. It translates to CASSLAPGHLGYTF.

This clonotype was detected ten times or more. The V and J genes are TRBV9 and TRBJ2-3; the match to TRBD1 covers 7 bases. The germline V gene has CDR1 SGDLS and CDR2 YYNGEE. The ends lost 4 bases at V and 2 bases at J; junction bases unmatched: 7. There are 15 residues in the CDR3. The CDR3 here is CASSPQGRDTDTQYF. The CDR3 region has the DNA TGTGCCAGCAGCCCACAGGGGCGCGACACAGATACGCAGTATTTT.

J is TRBJ2-5 and V is TRBV9; 16 nucleotides match TRBD2. CDR1 and CDR2 (germline): SGDLS, YYNGEE. The CDR3 extends over 16 amino acids. Trimming removed 4 bases from V and 3 bases from J; junction bases left unmatched: 3. CDR3 sequence reads: CASSTGTSGREETQYF. DNA for the CDR3: TGTGCCAGCAGCACCGGGACTAGCGGGAGGGAAGAGACCCAGTACTTC.

This clonotype came up a few times. The chain carries TRBV27 and TRBJ2-7, with a tentative D call TRBD1 (6 bases). The CDR3 totals 14 residues. CDR1 is MNHEY, CDR2 SMNVEV, per germline (reference sequence). Between the trimmed V and J ends, which lost 6 bases and 3 bases, there was a span of 15 bases. CDR3 nucleotide sequence: TGTGCCAGCAGAACCCGGGACATCCTCTACGAGCAGTACTTC. It translates to CASRTRDILYEQYF.

The DNA of the CDR3 is TGCAGTGCGGACAGGGACGGGGAGCTGTTTTTT. Translating it yields CSADRDGELFF. V is TRBV20-1 and J is TRBJ2-2; 8 bases align to TRBD1. CDR1 and CDR2 (germline): DFQATT, SNEGSKA (reference sequence). There are 11 residues in the CDR3. Trimming at V came to 6 bases and at J to 7 bases, leaving 1 base not matched to a gene.

About this clonotype itself: A much larger clonotype is one base distant, so this may be a read error. The gene calls are TRBV4-1 and TRBJ2-7, with 8 bases aligning to TRBD2. Trimming removed 4 bases from V and 7 bases from J; junction bases left unmatched: 9. CDR3 length: 14 residues. The germline gives CDR1 MGHRA, CDR2 YSYEKL. The CDR3 DNA reads TGCGCCAGCAGCCCGACTAGCGAGATCTTGGAGCAGTACTTC. Translation: CASSPTSEILEQYF.

This chain links TRBV6-5 with TRBJ2-7, with D hard to call. The CDR3 runs 12 residues. Deletions cut 3 bases from V and 3 bases from J, with 6 bases between. Germline V gene lookup returns CDR1 MNHEY and CDR2 SVGAGI. The CDR3 sequence: CASSYNDYEQYF. In DNA form, the CDR3 reads TGTGCCAGCAGTTATAACGACTACGAGCAGTACTTC.

This CDR3 reads CASSLSPTSTEAFF. CDR3 coding DNA: TGTGCCAGCAGCCTTTCCCCGACCTCCACTGAAGCTTTCTTT. This rearrangement joins TRBV7-3 to TRBJ1-1; D is undetermined. This CDR3 is built from 14 residues. Germline V gene data show CDR1 as SGHTA and CDR2 as FQGTGA. The V end lost 5 bases, the J end lost 4 bases, and 14 bases lay between the germline ends.